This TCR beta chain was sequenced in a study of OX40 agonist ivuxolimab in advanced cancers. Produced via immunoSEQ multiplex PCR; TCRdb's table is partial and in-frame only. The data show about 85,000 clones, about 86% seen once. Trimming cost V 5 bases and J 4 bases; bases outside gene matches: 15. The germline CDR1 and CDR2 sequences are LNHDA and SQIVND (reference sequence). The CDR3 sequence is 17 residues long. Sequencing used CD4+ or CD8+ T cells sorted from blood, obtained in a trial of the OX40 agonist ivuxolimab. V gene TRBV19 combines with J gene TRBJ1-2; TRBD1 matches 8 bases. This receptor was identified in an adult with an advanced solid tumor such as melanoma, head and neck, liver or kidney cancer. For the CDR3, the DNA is TGTGCCAGTAGTCCTCTTGATATGACCGGGACAGGCTATGGCTACACCTTC. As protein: CASSPLDMTGTGYGYTF.